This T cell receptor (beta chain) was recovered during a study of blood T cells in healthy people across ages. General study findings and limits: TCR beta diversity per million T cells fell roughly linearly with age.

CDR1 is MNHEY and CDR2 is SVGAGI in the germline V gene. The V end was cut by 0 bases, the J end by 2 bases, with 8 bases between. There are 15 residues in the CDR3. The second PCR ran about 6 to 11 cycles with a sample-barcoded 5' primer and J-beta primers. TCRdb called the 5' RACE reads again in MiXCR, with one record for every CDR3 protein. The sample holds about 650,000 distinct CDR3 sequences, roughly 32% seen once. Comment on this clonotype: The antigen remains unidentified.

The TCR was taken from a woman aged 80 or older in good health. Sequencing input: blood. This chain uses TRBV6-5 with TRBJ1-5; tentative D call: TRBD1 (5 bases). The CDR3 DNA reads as TGTGCCAGCAGTTACTCGGTGGGGGGCAATCAGCCCCAGCATTTT. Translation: CASSYSVGGNQPQHF.